This T cell receptor (beta chain) was profiled in a study of beta chain features in type 1 diabetes. Findings and caveats of the study: Sequencing of cDNA might inflate the share of cells that strongly express TCR. Small HLA sub-analyses could not settle whether HLA shapes TCRB rearrangement.

Sequenced material consisted of expressed TCRB transcripts (all of the isolated RNA was reverse transcribed). Using immunoSEQ multiplex PCR, the repertoire was profiled, and TCRdb retains in-frame clones only, with some absent. The table includes some 410,000 clones, around 13% detected once. Every participating donor gave one draw, a heparinised blood sample averaging about 116 mL. Trimming cost V 3 bases and J 2 bases, with 7 bases left between them. CDR1 SEHNR and CDR2 FQNEAQ come from the germline V gene (reference sequence). The CDR3 spans 13 residues. Concerning this clone itself: Its matching antigen is unknown.

The receptor comes from a man aged 25 to 45 in good health. Source material: naive CD4+ T cells from blood. V and J are TRBV7-9 and TRBJ2-5; unclear D gene. CDR3 in DNA: TGTGCCAGCAGCTTTGGCCTACAAGAGACCCAGTACTTC. Translating gives CASSFGLQETQYF.